Here is one T cell receptor (beta chain) with its context. This record belongs to a study of control samples from healthy donors and cancer patients. Some clones are missing from TCRdb's copy, which holds only in-frame ones; the method was immunoSEQ multiplex PCR. The sample has 120,000 or so clones; 75% to 95% are singletons. Germline assignment: CDR1 ENHRY and CDR2 SYGVKD. There are 15 residues in the CDR3. Germline trimming cut 0 bases from V and 2 bases from J; bases unmatched to any gene: 1. This receptor was obtained from a young man in good health. The sample comprised blood. The chain combines TRBV10-3 with TRBJ2-1; 7 bases line up with TRBD2. In nucleotides, the CDR3 is TGTGCCATCAGTGAGTCGAGCGGGACCTACAATGAGCAGTTCTTC. Translated: CAISESSGTYNEQFF.